This T cell receptor (beta chain) was recorded in a study of untreated major depressive disorder. Controls scored 5 or less on a depressive symptom inventory and never had mood disorders. Donors lacked major illness, comorbidities, regular medication, drug use, or heavy drinking. Blood, around 30 ml, was drawn into EDTA tubes. As concerns this clone: As yet, its antigen is unknown.

The repertoire was sequenced with immunoSEQ multiplex PCR; TCRdb's copy has only in-frame clones and lacks some. The sample lists approximately 20,000 clones, around 87% occurring once. Study-level points and caveats: TRBV05-01 (Vbeta 5.1) usage was higher in CD4+ T cells of depressed patients than controls.

V was cut by 1 base and J by 2 bases, with 8 bases left in between. This CDR3 is 14 amino acids long. Germline values: CDR1 SGHAT, CDR2 FQNNGV. The chain joins TRBV11-2 to TRBJ1-1; D unresolved. This TCR was recovered from a woman in her twenties or thirties in good health. The specimen was CD4+ T cells from PBMCs. The CDR3 DNA reads TGTGCCAGCAGCTTAGGTACTGGAAACACTGAAGCTTTCTTT. Protein: CASSLGTGNTEAFF.